These T cell receptor beta chains were read from a single sample in a study of post-analysis software for immune sequencing data. TCRdb passed the PCR reads through MiXCR, listing each CDR3 protein once. The data contain about 260,000 distinct CDR3 sequences, approximately 34% of them singletons. The sample comprised blood. Every receptor here comes from a girl aged 5-17 years with multiple sclerosis. Both conserved end residues are part of each CDR3. A D gene is named only where the DNA matches it firmly. Some rows mark clone size as missing; the rest say once, few, many or name a class of expanded clone.

D	size	J	V	DNA	CDR3
NA	many	TRBJ1-4	TRBV29-1	TGCAGCGTCACCCGTGGCGGTGCAACTAATGAAAAACTGTTTTTT	CSVTRGGATNEKLFF
TRBD1	many	TRBJ1-1	TRBV20-1	TGCAGTGCCCCCGGGACAGGGGGCACTGAAGCTTTCTTT	CSAPGTGGTEAFF
NA	NA	TRBJ1-5	TRBV15	TGTGCCACCAGCAGAGCCCCGGCTTTAGATCAGCCCCAGCATTTT	CATSRAPALDQPQHF
NA	NA	TRBJ2-2	TRBV5-1	TGCGCCAGCAGCTTCCAGGGTTCGAACACCGGGGAGCTGTTTTTT	CASSFQGSNTGELFF
NA	NA	TRBJ2-7	TRBV25-1	TGTGCCAGCAGTGAGACTGTACGGCAGTACTTC	CASSETVRQYF
NA	NA	TRBJ1-5	TRBV4-2	TGTGCCAGCAGCCAAGATTTGGGAAAGCCCCAGCATTTT	CASSQDLGKPQHF
NA	few	TRBJ2-1	TRBV4-1	TGCGCCAGCAGCCAACTCAGGTCCTCCGCCTACAATGAGCAGTTCTTC	CASSQLRSSAYNEQFF
NA	NA	TRBJ2-1	TRBV29-1	TGCAGCGTTGGGACAGGTAGGGGGGGTGAGCAGTTCTTC	CSVGTGRGGEQFF
TRBD2	many	TRBJ2-3	TRBV19	TGTGCCAGTAGGGGGACTAGCGGGAGAGATACGCAGTATTTT	CASRGTSGRDTQYF
TRBD1	many	TRBJ2-4	TRBV2	TGTGCCAGCAGTGAATCATCGGACAGGCTGGTCATTCAGTACTTC	CASSESSDRLVIQYF
NA	few	TRBJ2-2	TRBV2	TGTGCCAGCAGTGAAGCAAGAGAAACCGGGGAGCTGTTTTTT	CASSEARETGELFF
NA	many	TRBJ1-2	TRBV20-1	TGCAGTGCTCTCCGGGACGGTCACTACTATGGCTACACCTTC	CSALRDGHYYGYTF
NA	many	TRBJ2-6	TRBV20-1	TGCAGTGCTGGGGGGCTCTCTGGGGCCAACGTCCTGACTTTC	CSAGGLSGANVLTF
NA	many	TRBJ2-5	TRBV20-1	TGCAGTGCTAGAGATGGAAGGGCAGGCCTACTGGAGACCCAGTACTTC	CSARDGRAGLLETQYF
NA	NA	TRBJ1-1	TRBV12-3/TRBV12-4	TGTGCCATCGGCAGGGCATTGAACACTGAAGCTTTCTTT	CAIGRALNTEAFF
NA	many	TRBJ2-5	TRBV5-6	TGTGCCAGCAGCGACGGACAGTTCGACCAAGAGACCCAGTACTTC	CASSDGQFDQETQYF
NA	many	TRBJ1-4	TRBV7-2	TGTGCCAGCAGCTTAGCGCGGCAGGTGGTCGTGAATGAAAAACTGTTTTTT	CASSLARQVVVNEKLFF
TRBD1	many	TRBJ1-1	TRBV7-9	TGTGCCAGCAGCTTGTCACAGGGGGGCGGGACTGAAGCTTTCTTT	CASSLSQGGGTEAFF
NA	NA	TRBJ1-5	TRBV20-1	TGCAGTGCTCCAAAAACACCGACCTTAAACGTTGGGCCCCAGCATTTT	CSAPKTPTLNVGPQHF
NA	many	TRBJ2-1	TRBV18	TGTGCCAGCTCACCCCGACCGGGGCACAATGAGCAGTTCTTC	CASSPRPGHNEQFF
NA	NA	TRBJ2-5	TRBV7-2	TGTGCCAGCAGCCCGGACCCTGGGCGAGAGACCCAGTACTTC	CASSPDPGRETQYF
NA	many	TRBJ2-3	TRBV7-9	TGTGCCAGCAGCCCGAGGGCTAGTTCTGCAGATACGCAGTATTTT	CASSPRASSADTQYF
NA	many	TRBJ2-1	TRBV5-1	TGCGCCAGCAGCTTGGCAGTGGCGGACGTCATGACCAATGAGCAGTTCTTC	CASSLAVADVMTNEQFF
TRBD1	many	TRBJ1-2	TRBV5-6	TGTGCCAGCAGCTTGGGCGGGACAGACAACTATGGCTACACCTTC	CASSLGGTDNYGYTF
NA	NA	TRBJ2-1	TRBV4-1	TGCGCCAGCAGCCCCGGAAGACTAGGCTGGCCCTACAATGAGCAGTTCTTC	CASSPGRLGWPYNEQFF
NA	few	TRBJ2-3	TRBV4-3	TGCGCCAGCAGCCAAGATGGGATGGGGGAGTGGAGCACAGATACGCAGTATTTT	CASSQDGMGEWSTDTQYF
TRBD1	many	TRBJ2-1	TRBV20-1	TGCAGTGGGACAGGTCGTAATGAGCAGTTCTTC	CSGTGRNEQFF
TRBD2	many	TRBJ2-5	TRBV20-1	TGCAGTGCTAGTAAACTAGCGGGGAAAGAGACCCAGTACTTC	CSASKLAGKETQYF
NA	NA	TRBJ2-7	TRBV20-1	TGCAGTGCTCCTCCCTTCAGGGGAAGCTCCTACGAGCAGTACTTC	CSAPPFRGSSYEQYF